These 12 T cell receptor beta chains were sequenced from one sample in a study of shared clonotypes between healthy human individuals. Sequenced by immunoSEQ multiplex PCR; TCRdb stores in-frame clones only, minus some. The table includes approximately 1,000,000 clones, 70% to 85% detected once. Sequencing used memory CD4+ T cells from PBMCs. Indicated subset: CD45RA-negative fraction. All receptors derive from a man between 18 and 29 years old in good health. Some clones in this sample may be carry-over from other donors' samples.

The chain links TRBV6-5 to TRBJ2-7; TRBD2 matches at 8 bases. J was trimmed by 1 base and V by 8 bases; bases with no gene match: 7. Germline V gene data show CDR1 as MNHEY and CDR2 as SVGAGI. The CDR3 runs to 14 residues. CDR3 in amino acids: CASQGREVSYEQYF. CDR3 nucleotide sequence: TGTGCCAGCCAAGGGCGGGAGGTGTCCTACGAGCAGTACTTC.

As for this clone: A far larger clone is off by one base, so a read error is likely. The sample carries other DNA sequences with the same CDR3. This rearrangement joins TRBV30 to TRBJ1-4; D remains unclear. This CDR3 is 13 amino acids long. Germline V gene sequence: CDR1 GTSNPN, CDR2 SVGIG (reference sequence). CDR3 protein: CAWSVNSNEKLFF. Here the CDR3 DNA reads TGTGCTTGGAGTGTAAACAGCAACGAAAAACTGTTTTTT.

The gene calls are TRBV20-1 and TRBJ2-3, with D unclear. Germline assignment: CDR1 DFQATT and CDR2 SNEGSKA (reference sequence). Trimming cost V 6 bases and J 2 bases, with 6 bases left between them. This CDR3 is built from 11 residues. CDR3 protein: CSADLTDTQYF. The DNA for the CDR3 is TGCAGTGCCGACCTCACAGATACGCAGTATTTT.

The chain uses TRBV7-9 and TRBJ1-5; tentatively, D is TRBD1 (5 bases). V was pared by 0 bases and J by 2 bases, with 5 bases between. CDR1 and CDR2 (germline): SEHNR, FQNEAQ (reference sequence). This CDR3 region has 14 residues. In DNA form, the CDR3 reads TGTGCCAGCAGCTTAGCAGGGGGCAATCAGCCCCAGCATTTT. It encodes CASSLAGGNQPQHF.

J is TRBJ2-7 and V is TRBV25-1; 11 nucleotides line up with TRBD1. Trimming at V came to 1 base and at J to 5 bases, leaving 4 bases not matched to a gene. Germline loops: CDR1 MGHDK, CDR2 SYGVNS. This CDR3 region has 15 residues. This chain's CDR3 is CASSEFRTGGDEQYF. For the CDR3, the DNA is TGTGCCAGCAGTGAATTTCGGACAGGGGGCGACGAGCAGTACTTC.

In regard to this clone: In the same sample, other DNA sequences code for this CDR3. The chain couples TRBV7-2 to TRBJ2-3; D call uncertain. Germline-derived CDR1 and CDR2 are SGHTA and FQGNSA. This CDR3 is built from 12 residues. The V gene lost 5 bases and the J gene lost 4 bases, with 7 bases spanning the gap. CDR3 sequence reads: CASSRGADTQYF. The CDR3 DNA reads TGTGCCAGCAGCCGAGGCGCAGATACGCAGTATTTT. Looking up the rest from reference TRBV7-2 and TRBJ2-3 gives the full variable domain: GAGVSQSPSNKVTEKGKDVELRCDPISGHTALYWYRQSLGQGLEFLIYFQGNSAPDKSGLPSDRFSAERTGGSVSTLTIQRTQQEDSAVYLCASSRGADTQYFGPGTRLTVL.

The chain couples TRBV9 to TRBJ2-1; TRBD2 might be the D (6 bases). The CDR3 consists of 17 residues. Trimming stripped 4 bases from V and 10 bases from J, with 27 bases between. Per the germline V gene, CDR1 is SGDLS and CDR2 is YYNGEE. The CDR3 region has the DNA TGTGCCAGCAGCTGGGGGTTATTGCGCGGGGTGGGTCAGGAGCAGTTCTTC. It is translated as CASSWGLLRGVGQEQFF.

This clone appeared once. The chain recombines TRBV4-3 with TRBJ2-7; maybe TRBD2 (5 bases). Germline lookup yields CDR1 LGHNA and CDR2 YSLEER. This CDR3 has 15 amino acids. The ends were cut back, 0 bases at V and 3 bases at J, with 12 bases in the middle. CDR3 sequence: CASSQDTGKGYEQYF. Written as DNA, the CDR3 is TGCGCCAGCAGCCAAGATACGGGGAAGGGCTACGAGCAGTACTTC.

The V and J genes are TRBV6-1 and TRBJ1-2; D ambiguous. Germline V gene data show CDR1 as MNHNS and CDR2 as SASEGT. CDR3 length: 13 amino acids. Trimming left V 6 bases short and J 1 base short, with 9 bases between. CDR3 amino acids: CASRTHINYGYTF. The CDR3 coding sequence is TGTGCCAGCAGGACCCATATTAACTATGGCTACACCTTC.

This chain links TRBV7-6 with TRBJ2-3; D is possibly TRBD1 or TRBD2 (6 bases each). V was clipped by 5 bases and J by 2 bases, with 17 bases between them. The germline V gene has CDR1 SGHVS and CDR2 FNYEAQ. This CDR3 is 16 amino acids long. The CDR3 reads CASSQGRQGYTDTQYF. In DNA, the CDR3 is TGTGCCAGCAGCCAGGGGAGGCAGGGCTACACAGATACGCAGTATTTT.

This clone occurred once. This chain uses TRBV4-3 with TRBJ2-7; 8 bases are a match to TRBD1. The CDR3 is made up of 16 amino acids. Unmatched junction bases numbered 7, after V lost 1 base and J lost 2 bases. The germline gives CDR1 LGHNA, CDR2 YSLEER. CDR3 sequence (DNA): TGCGCCAGCAGCCAAGTTCCGACAGGGGTAACCTACGAGCAGTACTTC. Translated: CASSQVPTGVTYEQYF.

The chain carries TRBV11-2 and TRBJ2-5; 7 bases are shared with TRBD1. V dropped 4 bases and J dropped 0; count of bases not matched to a gene: 2. CDR3 length: 14 amino acids. Germline V gene lookup returns CDR1 SGHAT and CDR2 FQNNGV. The CDR3 DNA follows: TGTGCCAGCAGCTCAGGGACAGACCAAGAGACCCAGTACTTC. This translates into CASSSGTDQETQYF. The entire variable domain, with the rest obtained from reference TRBV11-2 and TRBJ2-5, is as follows: EAGVAQSPRYKIIEKRQSVAFWCNPISGHATLYWYQQILGQGPKLLIQFQNNGVVDDSQLPKDRFSAERLKGVDSTLKIQPAKLEDSAVYLCASSSGTDQETQYFGPGTRLLVL.